This T cell receptor (beta chain) emerged from a study of early T cells in non-severe SARS-CoV-2 infection. In the study overall: Unsorted whole-blood RNA was sequenced in bulk, leaving chains unpaired.

Trimming removed 6 bases from V and 4 bases from J; junction bases left unmatched: 9. The CDR3 runs to 14 residues. CDR1 SGHNT and CDR2 YYREEE come from the germline V gene (reference sequence). Attachment of unique molecular identifiers to individual cDNA molecules was performed. TCRdb processed the 5' RACE reads anew with MiXCR; each CDR3 protein has one entry. The sample holds some 96,000 distinct CDR3 sequences; approximately 10% are singletons and the top ten take roughly 5%. The chain is built from TRBV5-4 and TRBJ1-2; 7 bases align to TRBD1. The receptor was isolated from an adult who was a healthcare worker with PCR-confirmed SARS-CoV-2 infection or an uninfected control (not recorded which). The material was whole blood, obtained at baseline. The CDR3 DNA reads as TGTGCCAGCATCCCACGGGGACAGATCTATGGCTACACCTTC. Its translation is CASIPRGQIYGYTF.